This TCR beta chain was sequenced for a study of patients and donors after allogeneic stem cell transplantation. Each CDR3 protein gets one entry after TCRdb re-called the RT-PCR reads with MiXCR. The sample yields 800,000 to 1,000,000 distinct CDR3 sequences, approximately 18% seen once. Trimming removed 0 bases from V and 6 bases from J, with 9 bases in between. Germline loops: CDR1 SGHTA, CDR2 FQGNSA. This CDR3 is 14 amino acids long. Sequenced: blood, either unsorted or a sorted T cell fraction (not recorded which). V usage is TRBV7-2 and J usage is TRBJ2-1; the D is unclear. This receptor was identified in a human donor who was either an allogeneic HSCT recipient or a stem cell or donor lymphocyte infusion donor (not recorded which). It is not recorded whose cells these are; they may come from a transplant donor. CDR3 residues: CASSLAGTSNEQFF. In DNA form, the CDR3 reads TGTGCCAGCAGCTTAGCAGGTACCTCCAATGAGCAGTTCTTC.